Sequencing of this TCR beta chain was carried out in a study of blood T cell repertoires in COVID-19. Study summary: Donors in the United States, Italy and Spain gave samples during acute or convalescent COVID-19. From T cells, B-cell-depleted T cells, or PBMCs came the material, which was cDNA or gDNA.

This clone was detected only once. The V gene lost 6 bases and the J gene lost 7 bases, with 18 bases spanning the gap. There are 15 residues in the CDR3. The germline V gene has CDR1 LNHDA and CDR2 SQIVND (reference sequence). Methods used by the authors: Reference gene primers were amplified, and this amplification served to estimate nucleated cell counts. Some clones are missing from TCRdb's copy, which holds only in-frame ones; the method was immunoSEQ multiplex PCR. V and J calls and clone size are copied from that table; D and trimming were computed from the DNA. Of roughly 60,000 clones in the sample, over 75% are singletons; the top ten hold more than 13%.

The sequenced sample consisted of peripheral blood. The TCR was taken from a man at least 80 years old with acute or convalescent COVID-19. The chain uses TRBV19 and TRBJ2-2; tentative D call: TRBD1 (5 bases). The CDR3 sequence is CASRPQGNVVGELFF. As DNA, the CDR3 is TGTGCCAGTAGACCCCAGGGAAATGTGGTCGGGGAGCTGTTTTTT.